A single sample is the source of the 32 T cell receptor beta chains below, sequenced in a study of a mutant IDH1 vaccine in newly diagnosed glioma. What these receptors recognize is not known. The sample's time point: week 35, safety follow-up. Every single dose of the vaccine, 300 ug of mutant IDH1 20-mer peptide, came with topical imiquimod. This table comes from immunoSEQ multiplex PCR, and its TCRdb copy is limited to in-frame clones, with some not included. The top ten hold around 4.5% of the sample, which has about 64,000 clones, roughly 74% seen once. Specimen: PBMCs, collected from a glioma patient whose treatment included an IDH1 peptide vaccine. The receptors here all came from a man in his fifties or sixties with glioma.

The chain uses TRBV6-5 and TRBJ2-7; maybe TRBD2 (6 bases). The germline V gene has CDR1 MNHEY and CDR2 SVGAGI. The CDR3 consists of 15 residues. V was pared by 1 base and J by 3 bases, with 13 bases between. CDR3 sequence (DNA): TGTGCCAGCAGTTACTGGCAGGGAGGCTTCTACGAGCAGTACTTC. Translated, it gives CASSYWQGGFYEQYF.

The DNA for the CDR3 is TGCGCCAGCAGCTGGGGACAGGGTGATGACGAGCAGTACTTC. Encoded protein: CASSWGQGDDEQYF. The rearrangement uses TRBV5-1 and TRBJ2-7, with 9 bases identical to TRBD1. The CDR3 extends over 14 amino acids. Per the germline V gene, CDR1 is SGHRS and CDR2 is YFSETQ. Germline trimming cut 3 bases from V and 5 bases from J; bases unmatched to any gene: 6. Full variable domain (rest looked up from reference TRBV5-1 and TRBJ2-7): KAGVTQTPRYLIKTRGQQVTLSCSPISGHRSVSWYQQTPGQGLQFLFEYFSETQRNKGNFPGRFSGRQFSNSRSEMNVSTLELGDSALYLCASSWGQGDDEQYFGPGTRLTVT.

The rearrangement links TRBV7-9 to TRBJ2-2, with 7 positions matching TRBD1. This CDR3 comprises 14 residues. The ends lost 3 bases at V and 4 bases at J; junction bases unmatched: 2. The germline gives CDR1 SEHNR, CDR2 FQNEAQ (reference sequence). Here the CDR3 reads CASSLAGGTGELFF. As DNA, the CDR3 is TGTGCCAGCAGCTTGGCAGGGGGCACCGGGGAGCTGTTTTTT.

This chain joins TRBV7-2 and TRBJ1-5; D is unclear. The CDR3 extends over 15 amino acids. Germline assignment: CDR1 SGHTA and CDR2 FQGNSA. V was clipped by 1 base and J by 3 bases, with 10 bases between them. The CDR3, as DNA: TGTGCCAGCAGCTTAGAACAAGGTTACAATCAGCCCCAGCATTTT. This sequence encodes CASSLEQGYNQPQHF. Using reference TRBV7-2 and TRBJ1-5 for the parts outside the CDR3, the full variable domain is GAGVSQSPSNKVTEKGKDVELRCDPISGHTALYWYRQSLGQGLEFLIYFQGNSAPDKSGLPSDRFSAERTGGSVSTLTIQRTQQEDSAVYLCASSLEQGYNQPQHFGDGTRLSIL.

This clone was observed a few times. The rearrangement links TRBV7-9 to TRBJ1-3; D remains unclear. The germline V gene encodes CDR1 SEHNR and CDR2 FQNEAQ (reference sequence). The germline V and J ends were trimmed by 3 bases and 4 bases, with 10 bases remaining between them. This CDR3 is 14 amino acids long. CDR3: CASSFSSVGNTIYF. The DNA of the CDR3 is TGTGCCAGCAGCTTTTCCTCAGTAGGAAACACCATATATTTT.

Here the CDR3 reads CASSYGVTYEQYF. In nucleotides, the CDR3 is TGTGCCAGCAGCTACGGGGTTACCTACGAGCAGTACTTC. The chain joins TRBV7-9 to TRBJ2-7; maybe TRBD2 (5 bases). Trimming took off 4 bases at V and 2 bases at J, with 9 bases between the two ends. Germline CDR1 is SEHNR and CDR2 is FQNEAQ (reference sequence). The CDR3 runs to 13 residues.

The V call is TRBV6-1, the J call TRBJ2-3; D perhaps matches TRBD1 (5 bases). The germline V and J ends were trimmed by 2 bases and 4 bases, with 13 bases remaining between them. Germline V lookup: CDR1 MNHNS, CDR2 SASEGT. CDR3 length equals 15 residues. CDR3 coding DNA: TGTGCCAGCAGTGAATTCCCAGGGCAGGCAGATACGCAGTATTTT. Amino acid sequence: CASSEFPGQADTQYF.

The V call is TRBV7-9, the J call TRBJ1-4, with D perhaps matching TRBD1 (5 bases). The V gene's germline CDR1 is SEHNR and CDR2 FQNEAQ (reference sequence). The CDR3 has 14 residues. The ends were cut back, 3 bases at V and 7 bases at J, with 12 bases in the middle. The CDR3 region is CASSFPSGGEKLFF. The DNA for the CDR3 is TGTGCCAGCAGCTTCCCGAGTGGGGGTGAAAAACTGTTTTTT.

The gene calls are TRBV5-4 and TRBJ1-3, with 7 bases identical to TRBD1. There are 16 residues in the CDR3. V trimming: 2 bases; J trimming: 1 base; junction bases outside the gene matches: 6. In germline, CDR1 is SGHNT, CDR2 YYREEE (reference sequence). CDR3 nucleotides: TGTGCCAGCAGCTTTCCCACAGGGGAGTCTGGAAACACCATATATTTT. Protein sequence: CASSFPTGESGNTIYF.

The rearrangement joins TRBV13 to TRBJ1-3; D call uncertain. CDR1 is PRHDT and CDR2 is FYEKMQ in the germline V gene (reference sequence). The CDR3 extends over 15 amino acids. V was shortened by 2 bases and J by 3 bases, with 11 bases between the two germline ends. CDR3 sequence (DNA): TGTGCCAGCAGCTTAATGGTGTCAGGTGGAAACACCATATATTTT. Its translation is CASSLMVSGGNTIYF.

V gene TRBV29-1 combines with J gene TRBJ2-1, with 7 bases identical to TRBD2. The V segment lost 3 bases and the J segment 3 bases; nucleotides outside the gene matches: 5. The CDR3 totals 14 residues. The germline gives CDR1 SQVTM, CDR2 ANQGSEA. The CDR3 reads CSVEVLADYNEQFF. CDR3 sequence (DNA): TGCAGCGTTGAGGTCCTAGCGGACTACAATGAGCAGTTCTTC.

This sequence joins TRBV27 and TRBJ2-7; D is perhaps TRBD2 (6 bases). V gave up 7 bases and J gave up 0 bases, with 16 bases separating them. Germline loops: CDR1 MNHEY, CDR2 SMNVEV (reference sequence). The CDR3 has 15 amino acids. The CDR3 DNA is TGTGCCAGCAAAAAGGAGGGGCAAAGCTCCTACGAGCAGTACTTC. This sequence encodes CASKKEGQSSYEQYF.

The rearrangement joins TRBV6-6 to TRBJ1-3; D not certain. V lost 3 bases and J lost 8, with 8 bases in between. Looked up from germline, CDR1 is MNHNY and CDR2 is SVGAGI (reference sequence). The CDR3 length is 12 residues. The CDR3 DNA reads as TGTGCCAGCAGTTATAGCTCGGACACCATATATTTT. Its protein product is CASSYSSDTIYF.

This clone was counted a single time. The chain employs TRBV13 and TRBJ1-1; D perhaps matches TRBD1 (5 bases). The CDR3 is 15 amino acids. Germline V gene data show CDR1 as PRHDT and CDR2 as FYEKMQ (reference sequence). V was cut by 4 bases and J by 0 bases, with 12 bases left in between. The CDR3 region has the DNA TGTGCCAGCAGCTCCTGGGACGCCATGAACACTGAAGCTTTCTTT. Its translation: CASSSWDAMNTEAFF.

The table lists this clone with many counts. V is TRBV10-3 and J is TRBJ2-2, with D perhaps matching TRBD1 (5 bases). Looked up from germline, CDR1 is ENHRY and CDR2 is SYGVKD. V was cut by 0 bases and J by 3 bases, with 11 bases left in between. The CDR3 has 16 residues. The CDR3 nucleotides read TGTGCCATCAGTGAGTCGAGGACAAAAGACACCGGGGAGCTGTTTTTT. This sequence encodes CAISESRTKDTGELFF.

The chain uses TRBV30 and TRBJ1-6; D unresolved. V lost 1 base to trimming and J lost 7 bases, with 14 bases between them. This CDR3 comprises 15 residues. The V gene's germline CDR1 is GTSNPN and CDR2 SVGIG (reference sequence). The chain's CDR3 is CAWSGSAGRNSPLHF. CDR3 sequence (DNA): TGTGCCTGGAGTGGTTCGGCAGGCCGAAATTCACCCCTCCACTTT.

This chain connects TRBV7-2 to TRBJ2-5; possibly TRBD2 for D (6 bases). The germline V gene has CDR1 SGHTA and CDR2 FQGNSA. The CDR3 is made up of 14 amino acids. V was clipped by 1 base and J by 2 bases, with 8 bases between them. The CDR3 DNA reads TGTGCCAGCAGCTTAGTGGGGGGACAAGAGACCCAGTACTTC. Translating it yields CASSLVGGQETQYF.

The rearrangement uses TRBV9 and TRBJ2-7, with D perhaps matching TRBD1 (6 bases). This CDR3 spans 14 amino acids. V shed 2 bases and J shed 3 bases, with 12 bases lying between them. From germline, CDR1 is SGDLS and CDR2 YYNGEE. The CDR3 DNA reads TGTGCCAGCAGCGTGTCGACAGGAAACTACGAGCAGTACTTC. Translation: CASSVSTGNYEQYF.

The V call is TRBV5-1, the J call TRBJ1-2; D is unclear. Germline-derived CDR1 and CDR2 are SGHRS and YFSETQ. Deletions cut 4 bases from V and 6 bases from J, with 10 bases between. This CDR3 comprises 12 residues. The CDR3 DNA follows: TGCGCCAGCAGCCCACAGTCGGATGGCTACACCTTC. Translated, it gives CASSPQSDGYTF.

This chain connects TRBV9 to TRBJ2-7; unclear D gene. Per germline, CDR1 SGDLS and CDR2 YYNGEE. V lost 0 bases to trimming and J lost 5 bases, with 12 bases between them. CDR3 length equals 14 residues. In nucleotides, the CDR3 is TGTGCCAGCAGCGTAGGTAAGGGTTTGAACGAGCAGTACTTC. It encodes CASSVGKGLNEQYF.

This clone appeared a few times. The V gene is TRBV11-3, the J gene TRBJ2-2; tentatively, D is TRBD1 (6 bases). The CDR3 contains 15 residues. The V end was cut by 4 bases, the J end by 5 bases, with 14 bases between. Germline V CDR1 and CDR2: SGHNT, YENEEA. This CDR3 reads CASSSRDQGTGELFF. DNA of the CDR3: TGTGCCAGCAGCTCCCGGGACCAGGGGACCGGGGAGCTGTTTTTT.

The chain links TRBV15 to TRBJ1-1, with D possibly matching TRBD1 (6 bases). The CDR3 length is 16 residues. Germline-derived CDR1 and CDR2 are LNHNV and YYDKDF (reference sequence). Between the trimmed V and J ends, which lost 8 bases and 4 bases, there was a span of 23 bases. This CDR3 reads CATSKGLRGRGTEAFF. The CDR3 DNA reads as TGTGCCACCTCCAAAGGGCTTAGGGGGAGAGGCACTGAAGCTTTCTTT. The entire variable domain, with the rest obtained from reference TRBV15 and TRBJ1-1, is as follows: DAMVIQNPRYQVTQFGKPVTLSCSQTLNHNVMYWYQQKSSQAPKLLFHYYDKDFNNEADTPDNFQSRRPNTSFCFLDIRSPGLGDTAMYLCATSKGLRGRGTEAFFGQGTRLTVV.

The chain recombines TRBV2 with TRBJ2-1, with D perhaps TRBD2 (7 bases). The germline gives CDR1 SNHLY, CDR2 FYNNEI. The CDR3 runs 14 residues. The ends were cut back, 6 bases at V and 9 bases at J, with 18 bases in the middle. The CDR3 DNA reads TGTGCCAGCAGCCAAGGGCAGGGGAGGGGTGAGCAGTTCTTC. Amino acids: CASSQGQGRGEQFF.

The CDR3 loop reads CASSSGTRNTEAFF. The CDR3, as DNA: TGCGCCAGCAGTTCCGGGACAAGGAACACTGAAGCTTTCTTT. V is TRBV5-1 and J is TRBJ1-1; D might be TRBD1 (6 bases). Trimming removed 5 bases at V and 1 base at J, with 12 bases between. The CDR3 loop spans 14 amino acids. Looked up from germline, CDR1 is SGHRS and CDR2 is YFSETQ. Combining the CDR3 with reference TRBV5-1 and TRBJ1-1 gives the whole variable domain KAGVTQTPRYLIKTRGQQVTLSCSPISGHRSVSWYQQTPGQGLQFLFEYFSETQRNKGNFPGRFSGRQFSNSRSEMNVSTLELGDSALYLCASSSGTRNTEAFFGQGTRLTVV.

The V and J genes are TRBV15 and TRBJ1-5; D gene ambiguous. CDR3 length: 15 residues. Germline CDR1 and CDR2: LNHNV and YYDKDF (reference sequence). Trimming took 0 bases from V and 4 from J, leaving 10 bases between them. The CDR3 region is CATSRDQSHNQPQHF. The CDR3 nucleotides read TGTGCCACCAGCAGAGATCAGTCGCATAATCAGCCCCAGCATTTT.

This chain connects TRBV6-1 to TRBJ1-3, with a weak D call TRBD1 (6 bases). V lost 6 bases and J 0 bases, leaving 12 bases between the germline ends. This CDR3 comprises 15 residues. The germline V gene encodes CDR1 MNHNS and CDR2 SASEGT. The CDR3 here is CASRRTADSGNTIYF. The CDR3 DNA follows: TGTGCCAGCAGAAGGACAGCCGACTCTGGAAACACCATATATTTT.

The chain joins TRBV9 to TRBJ2-3; D remains unclear. The germline gives CDR1 SGDLS, CDR2 YYNGEE. CDR3 size: 14 residues. V was pared by 0 bases and J by 2 bases, with 7 bases between. The CDR3 region has the DNA TGTGCCAGCAGCGTAGCCAGGTACACAGATACGCAGTATTTT. It encodes CASSVARYTDTQYF.

The chain joins TRBV14 to TRBJ2-7; 8 nucleotides agree with TRBD1. The ends lost 4 bases at V and 6 bases at J; junction bases unmatched: 5. CDR3 length: 13 amino acids. Germline V gene lookup returns CDR1 SGHDN and CDR2 FVKESK. The CDR3 spells CASSPTGQGEQYF. CDR3 sequence (DNA): TGTGCCAGCAGCCCAACCGGACAGGGCGAGCAGTACTTC.

The chain recombines TRBV18 with TRBJ2-1, with D possibly matching TRBD1 (6 bases). With 1 base removed from V and 2 bases from J, the gap between germline ends came to 9 bases. The germline CDR1 and CDR2 sequences are KGHSH and LQKENI. This CDR3 is 15 amino acids long. CDR3 loop: CASSPLDRPYNEQFF. The CDR3, as DNA: TGTGCCAGCTCACCACTAGACAGGCCCTACAATGAGCAGTTCTTC.

This clone was recorded a few times. The chain links TRBV6-1 to TRBJ1-2; 10 bases fit TRBD1. The CDR3 consists of 14 residues. Unmatched junction bases numbered 1, after V lost 1 base and J lost 5 bases. The germline V gene encodes CDR1 MNHNS and CDR2 SASEGT. The CDR3 DNA reads as TGTGCCAGCAGTGAAGAGGACAGGGGGTATGGCTACACCTTC. Protein sequence: CASSEEDRGYGYTF.

The genes are TRBV30 and TRBJ2-1; 8 bases are a match to TRBD2. There are 13 residues in the CDR3. V lost 4 bases to trimming and J lost 7 bases; unmatched junction nucleotides: 6. The germline gives CDR1 GTSNPN, CDR2 SVGIG (reference sequence). The CDR3 region is CAWNGGAGNEQFF. CDR3 in DNA: TGTGCCTGGAACGGGGGGGCCGGAAATGAGCAGTTCTTC.

This clone has only one observation. The rearrangement links TRBV7-2 to TRBJ1-1, with D perhaps matching TRBD1 (6 bases). Trimming removed 6 bases from V and 4 bases from J, with 15 bases in between. Germline loops: CDR1 SGHTA, CDR2 FQGNSA. The CDR3 totals 14 residues. This CDR3 is CASRSGQRVTEAFF. The CDR3 nucleotides read TGTGCCAGCAGGTCTGGACAGCGAGTCACTGAAGCTTTCTTT.